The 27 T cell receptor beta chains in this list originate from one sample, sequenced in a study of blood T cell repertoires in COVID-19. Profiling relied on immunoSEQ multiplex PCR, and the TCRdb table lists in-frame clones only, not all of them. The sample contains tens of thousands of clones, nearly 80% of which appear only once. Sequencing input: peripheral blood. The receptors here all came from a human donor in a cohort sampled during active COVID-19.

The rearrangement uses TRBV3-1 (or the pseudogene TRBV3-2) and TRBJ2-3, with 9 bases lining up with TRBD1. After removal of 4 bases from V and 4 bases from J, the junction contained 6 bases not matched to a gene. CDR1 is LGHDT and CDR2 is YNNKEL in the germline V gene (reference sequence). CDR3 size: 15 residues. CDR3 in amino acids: CASSPGTGLADTQYF. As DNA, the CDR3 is TGTGCCAGCAGCCCAGGGACAGGGCTTGCAGATACGCAGTATTTT.

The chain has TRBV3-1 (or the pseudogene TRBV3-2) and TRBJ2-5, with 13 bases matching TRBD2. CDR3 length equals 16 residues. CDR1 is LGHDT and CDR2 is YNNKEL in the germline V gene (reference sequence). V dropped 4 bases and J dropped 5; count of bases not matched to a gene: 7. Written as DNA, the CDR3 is TGTGCCAGCAGCCGGACTAGCGGGGGAAATTTGGAGACCCAGTACTTC. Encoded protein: CASSRTSGGNLETQYF.

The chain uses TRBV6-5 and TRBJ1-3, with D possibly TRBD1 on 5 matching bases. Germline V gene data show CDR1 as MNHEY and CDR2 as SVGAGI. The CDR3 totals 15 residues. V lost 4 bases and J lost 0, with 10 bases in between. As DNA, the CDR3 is TGTGCCAGCAGTTTCCTCGGGGGCTCTGGAAACACCATATATTTT. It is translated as CASSFLGGSGNTIYF.

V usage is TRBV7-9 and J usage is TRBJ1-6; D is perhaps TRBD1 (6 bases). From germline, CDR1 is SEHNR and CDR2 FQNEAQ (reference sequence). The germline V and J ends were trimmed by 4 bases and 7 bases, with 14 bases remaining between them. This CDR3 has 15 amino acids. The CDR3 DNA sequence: TGTGCCAGCAGCTCTAGGGACATGAGAAATTCACCCCTCCACTTT. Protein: CASSSRDMRNSPLHF. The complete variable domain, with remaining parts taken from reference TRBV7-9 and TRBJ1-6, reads DTGVSQNPRHKITKRGQNVTFRCDPISEHNRLYWYRQTLGQGPEFLTYFQNEAQLEKSRLLSDRFSAERPKGSFSTLEIQRTEQGDSAMYLCASSSRDMRNSPLHFGNGTRLTVT.

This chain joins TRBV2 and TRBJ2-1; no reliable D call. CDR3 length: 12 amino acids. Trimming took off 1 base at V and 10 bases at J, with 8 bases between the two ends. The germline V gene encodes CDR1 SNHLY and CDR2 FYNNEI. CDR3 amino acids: CASSEGLGEQFF. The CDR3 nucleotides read TGTGCCAGCAGTGAAGGACTCGGCGAGCAGTTCTTC.

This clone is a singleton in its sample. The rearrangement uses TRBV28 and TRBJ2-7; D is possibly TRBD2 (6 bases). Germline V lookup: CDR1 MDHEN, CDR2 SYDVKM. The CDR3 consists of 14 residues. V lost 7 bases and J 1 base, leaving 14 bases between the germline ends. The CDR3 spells CASIAGWGSYEQYF. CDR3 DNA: TGTGCCAGCATTGCGGGGTGGGGGTCCTACGAGCAGTACTTC.

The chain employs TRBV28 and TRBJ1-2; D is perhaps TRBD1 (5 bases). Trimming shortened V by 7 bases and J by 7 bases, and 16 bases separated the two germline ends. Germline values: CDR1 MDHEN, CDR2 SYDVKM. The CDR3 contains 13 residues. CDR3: CASTTSGYSGYTF. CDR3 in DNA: TGTGCCAGCACCACCTCAGGGTATTCTGGCTACACCTTC.

This CDR3 is CASSPGTRAYGYTF. CDR3 coding DNA: TGTGCCAGCAGCCCGGGGACTCGGGCCTATGGCTACACCTTC. This chain joins TRBV13 and TRBJ1-2; a possible D gene is TRBD1 (5 bases). In germline, CDR1 is PRHDT, CDR2 FYEKMQ (reference sequence). Between the trimmed V and J ends, which lost 5 bases and 4 bases, there was a span of 14 bases. The CDR3 is 14 residues long.

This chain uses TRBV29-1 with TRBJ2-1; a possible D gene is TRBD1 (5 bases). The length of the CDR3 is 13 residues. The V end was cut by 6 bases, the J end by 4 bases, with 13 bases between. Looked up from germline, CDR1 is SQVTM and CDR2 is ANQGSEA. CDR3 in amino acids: CSVVGLTYNEQFF. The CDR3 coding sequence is TGCAGCGTGGTGGGGCTGACTTACAATGAGCAGTTCTTC.

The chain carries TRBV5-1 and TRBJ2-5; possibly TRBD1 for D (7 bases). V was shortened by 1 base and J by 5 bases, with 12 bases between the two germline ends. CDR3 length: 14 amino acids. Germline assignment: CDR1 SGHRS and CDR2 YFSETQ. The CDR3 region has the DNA TGCGCCAGCAGCTTGCCAGGGGGGTGGGAGACCCAGTACTTC. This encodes CASSLPGGWETQYF.

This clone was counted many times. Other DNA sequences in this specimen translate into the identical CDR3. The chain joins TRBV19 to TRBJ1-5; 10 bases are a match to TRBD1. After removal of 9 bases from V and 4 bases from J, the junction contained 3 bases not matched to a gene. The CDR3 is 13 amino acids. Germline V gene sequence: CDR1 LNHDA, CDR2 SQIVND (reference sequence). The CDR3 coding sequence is TGTGCCAGCCGGGACAGGGGTAATCAGCCCCAGCATTTT. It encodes CASRDRGNQPQHF. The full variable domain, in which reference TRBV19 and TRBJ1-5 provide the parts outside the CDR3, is DGGITQSPKYLFRKEGQNVTLSCEQNLNHDAMYWYRQDPGQGLRLIYYSQIVNDFQKGDIAEGYSVSREKKESFPLTVTSAQKNPTAFYLCASRDRGNQPQHFGDGTRLSIL.

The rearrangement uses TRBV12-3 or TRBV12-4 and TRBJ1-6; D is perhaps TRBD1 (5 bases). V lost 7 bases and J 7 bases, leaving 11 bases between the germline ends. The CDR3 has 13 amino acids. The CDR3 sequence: CASNQGWNSPLHF. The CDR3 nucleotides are TGTGCCAGCAATCAGGGATGGAATTCACCCCTCCACTTT.

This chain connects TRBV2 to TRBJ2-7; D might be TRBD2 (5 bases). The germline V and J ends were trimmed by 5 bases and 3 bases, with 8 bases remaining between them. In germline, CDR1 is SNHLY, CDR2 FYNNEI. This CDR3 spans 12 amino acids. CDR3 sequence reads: CASSYGNYEQYF. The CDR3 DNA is TGTGCCAGCAGTTACGGGAACTACGAGCAGTACTTC.

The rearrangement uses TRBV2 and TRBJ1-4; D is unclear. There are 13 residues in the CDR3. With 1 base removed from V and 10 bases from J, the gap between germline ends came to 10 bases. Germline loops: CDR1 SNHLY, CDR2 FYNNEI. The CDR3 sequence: CASSEVDSGKLFF. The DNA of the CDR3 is TGTGCCAGCAGTGAAGTAGATTCGGGAAAACTGTTTTTT. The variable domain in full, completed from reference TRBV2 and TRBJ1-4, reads EPEVTQTPSHQVTQMGQEVILRCVPISNHLYFYWYRQILGQKVEFLVSFYNNEISEKSEIFDDQFSVERPDGSNFTLKIRSTKLEDSAMYFCASSEVDSGKLFFGSGTQLSVL.

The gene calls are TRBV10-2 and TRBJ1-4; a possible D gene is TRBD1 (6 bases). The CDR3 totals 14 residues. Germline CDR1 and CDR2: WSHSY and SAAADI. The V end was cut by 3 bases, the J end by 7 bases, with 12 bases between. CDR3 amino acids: CASSEGDTVEKLFF. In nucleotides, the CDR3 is TGCGCCAGCAGTGAAGGGGACACAGTTGAAAAACTGTTTTTT.

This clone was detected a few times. The CDR3 DNA follows: TGTGCCAGTAGTAGGGAGGGGGGGACTGCTTTCTTT. It specifies CASSREGGTAFF. The V call is TRBV19, the J call TRBJ1-1; possibly TRBD1 for D (6 bases). Germline CDR1 is LNHDA and CDR2 is SQIVND (reference sequence). The V end was cut by 4 bases, the J end by 11 bases, with 14 bases between. The CDR3 length is 12 residues.

CDR3 loop: CASSLSNNYGYTF. The CDR3 DNA follows: TGTGCCAGCAGCTTATCCAATAACTATGGCTACACCTTC. The chain combines TRBV7-3 with TRBJ1-2; unclear D gene. The CDR3 sequence is 13 residues long. Germline lookup yields CDR1 SGHTA and CDR2 FQGTGA. The germline V and J ends were trimmed by 2 bases and 1 base, with 5 bases remaining between them.

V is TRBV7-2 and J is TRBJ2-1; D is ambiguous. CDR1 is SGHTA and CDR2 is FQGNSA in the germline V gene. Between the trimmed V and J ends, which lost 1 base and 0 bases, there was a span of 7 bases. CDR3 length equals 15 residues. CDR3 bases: TGTGCCAGCAGCTTAGGGTGGAGCTCCTACAATGAGCAGTTCTTC. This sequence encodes CASSLGWSSYNEQFF.

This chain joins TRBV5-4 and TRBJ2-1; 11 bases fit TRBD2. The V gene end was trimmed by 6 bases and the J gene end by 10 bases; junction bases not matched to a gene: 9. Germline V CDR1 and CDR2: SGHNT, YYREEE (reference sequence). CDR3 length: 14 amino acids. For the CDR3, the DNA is TGTGCCAGCACCTCTCTAGCGGGAGGACGCGAGCAGTTCTTC. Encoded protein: CASTSLAGGREQFF.

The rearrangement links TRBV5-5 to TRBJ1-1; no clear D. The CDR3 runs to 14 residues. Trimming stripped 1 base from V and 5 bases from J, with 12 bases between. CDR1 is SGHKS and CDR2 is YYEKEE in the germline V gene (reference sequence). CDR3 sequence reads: CASSLLQRRTEAFF. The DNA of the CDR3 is TGTGCCAGCAGCTTGCTACAGAGACGGACTGAAGCTTTCTTT.

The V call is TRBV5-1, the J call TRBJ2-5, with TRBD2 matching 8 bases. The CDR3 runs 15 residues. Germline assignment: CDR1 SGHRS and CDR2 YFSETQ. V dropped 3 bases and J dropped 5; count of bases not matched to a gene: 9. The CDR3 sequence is CASSSTGLGLETQYF. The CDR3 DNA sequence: TGCGCCAGCAGCTCAACGGGACTAGGGCTGGAGACCCAGTACTTC.

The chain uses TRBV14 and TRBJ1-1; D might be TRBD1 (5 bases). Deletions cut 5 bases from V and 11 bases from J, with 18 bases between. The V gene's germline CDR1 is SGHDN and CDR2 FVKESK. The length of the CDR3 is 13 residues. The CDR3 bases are TGTGCCAGCAGCACGGACACGCGACATTGGGCTTTCTTT. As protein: CASSTDTRHWAFF.

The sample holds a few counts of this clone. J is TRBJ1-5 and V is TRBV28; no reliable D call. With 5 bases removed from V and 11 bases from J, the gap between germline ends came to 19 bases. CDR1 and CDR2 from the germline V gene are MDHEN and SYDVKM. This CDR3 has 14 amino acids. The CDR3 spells CASSPMRVPRAQHF. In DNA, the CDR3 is TGTGCCAGCAGTCCCATGAGGGTTCCGAGGGCCCAGCATTTT.

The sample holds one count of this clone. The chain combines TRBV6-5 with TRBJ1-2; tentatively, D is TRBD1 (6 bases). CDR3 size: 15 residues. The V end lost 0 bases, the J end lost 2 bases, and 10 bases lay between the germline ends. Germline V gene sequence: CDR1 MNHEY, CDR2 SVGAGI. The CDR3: CASSYSDRPNYGYTF. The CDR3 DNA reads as TGTGCCAGCAGTTACTCGGACAGACCCAACTATGGCTACACCTTC.

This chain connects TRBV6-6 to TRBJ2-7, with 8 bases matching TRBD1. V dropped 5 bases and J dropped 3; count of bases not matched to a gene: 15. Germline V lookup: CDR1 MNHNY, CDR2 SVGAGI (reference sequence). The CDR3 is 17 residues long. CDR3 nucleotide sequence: TGTGCCAGCAGTCTGGGGTTGACAGGGGTTCGGAGCTACGAGCAGTACTTC. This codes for CASSLGLTGVRSYEQYF.

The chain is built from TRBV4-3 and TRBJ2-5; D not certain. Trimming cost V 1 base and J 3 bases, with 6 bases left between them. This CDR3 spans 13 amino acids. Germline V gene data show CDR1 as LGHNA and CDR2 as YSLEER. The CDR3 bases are TGCGCCAGCAGCCAAGCCCGGGAAGAGACCCAGTACTTC. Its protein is CASSQAREETQYF.

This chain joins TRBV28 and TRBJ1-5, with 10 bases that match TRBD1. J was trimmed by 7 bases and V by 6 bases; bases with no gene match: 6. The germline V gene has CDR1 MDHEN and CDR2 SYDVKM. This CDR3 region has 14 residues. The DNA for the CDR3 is TGTGCCAGCAGGGCGACAGGGGGCTACCAGCCCCAGCATTTT. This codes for CASRATGGYQPQHF.